Sequencing of this TCR beta chain was carried out in a study of CD4 T cells in relation to SARS-CoV-2 and coronaviruses. This clone was seen just once. Generated by immunoSEQ multiplex PCR, the TCRdb table keeps only in-frame clones and is missing some. The profile shows around 37,000 clones, approximately 85% of them singletons. The sequence was obtained from an adult with COVID-19. The specimen sequenced was memory CD4+ T cells from PBMCs.

The CDR3 protein is CASSYPDSLYGYTF. CDR3 nucleotides: TGTGCCAGTAGCTACCCAGACAGCCTCTATGGCTACACCTTC. V is TRBV19 and J is TRBJ1-2; possible D gene TRBD1, 5 bases. The germline CDR1 and CDR2 sequences are LNHDA and SQIVND (reference sequence). V was clipped by 6 bases and J by 4 bases, with 15 bases between them. This CDR3 spans 14 amino acids.